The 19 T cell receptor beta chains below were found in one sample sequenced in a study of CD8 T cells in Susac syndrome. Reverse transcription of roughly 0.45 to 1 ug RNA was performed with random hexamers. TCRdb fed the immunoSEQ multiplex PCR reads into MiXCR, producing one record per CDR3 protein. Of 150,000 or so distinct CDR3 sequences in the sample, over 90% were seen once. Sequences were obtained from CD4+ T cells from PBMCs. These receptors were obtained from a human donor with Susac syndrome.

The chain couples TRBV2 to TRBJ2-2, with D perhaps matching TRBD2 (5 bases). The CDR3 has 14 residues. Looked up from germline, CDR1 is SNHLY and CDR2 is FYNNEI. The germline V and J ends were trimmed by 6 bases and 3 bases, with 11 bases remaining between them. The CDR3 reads CASSQSRDTGELFF. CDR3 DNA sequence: TGTGCCAGCAGCCAGTCGCGGGACACCGGGGAGCTGTTTTTT.

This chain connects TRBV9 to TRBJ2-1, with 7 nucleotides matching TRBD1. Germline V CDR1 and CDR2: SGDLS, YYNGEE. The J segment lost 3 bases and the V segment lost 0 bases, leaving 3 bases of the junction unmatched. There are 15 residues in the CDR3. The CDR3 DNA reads TGTGCCAGCAGCGTAGGGCAGGGGGACTACAATGAGCAGTTCTTC. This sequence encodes CASSVGQGDYNEQFF.

As DNA, the CDR3 is TGTGCCAGCAGCTCCACCGGGACATTAAATGGCTACACCTTC. Translating gives CASSSTGTLNGYTF. The V call is TRBV7-9, the J call TRBJ1-2; weak D call: TRBD1 (6 bases). V dropped 4 bases and J dropped 6 bases, with 15 bases sitting between them. Germline CDR1 and CDR2: SEHNR and FQNEAQ (reference sequence). The CDR3 contains 14 residues.

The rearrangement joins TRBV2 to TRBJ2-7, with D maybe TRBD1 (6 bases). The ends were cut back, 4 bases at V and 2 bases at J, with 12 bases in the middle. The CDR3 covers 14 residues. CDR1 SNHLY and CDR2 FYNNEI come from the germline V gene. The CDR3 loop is CASSGVGAPYEQYF. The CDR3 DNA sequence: TGTGCCAGCAGTGGAGTGGGGGCTCCCTACGAGCAGTACTTC.

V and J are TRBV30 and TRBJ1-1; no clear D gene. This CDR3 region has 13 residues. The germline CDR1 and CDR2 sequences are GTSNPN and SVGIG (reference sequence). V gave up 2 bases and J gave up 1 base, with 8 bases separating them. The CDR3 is CAWSRNGNTEAFF. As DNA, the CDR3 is TGTGCCTGGAGTAGGAACGGGAACACTGAAGCTTTCTTT.

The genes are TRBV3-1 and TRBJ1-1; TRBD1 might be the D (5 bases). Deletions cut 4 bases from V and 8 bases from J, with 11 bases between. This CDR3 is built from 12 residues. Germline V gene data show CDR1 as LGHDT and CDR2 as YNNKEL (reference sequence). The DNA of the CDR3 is TGTGCCAGCAGCCTCCTCGGGGGAGAAGCTTTCTTT. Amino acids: CASSLLGGEAFF.

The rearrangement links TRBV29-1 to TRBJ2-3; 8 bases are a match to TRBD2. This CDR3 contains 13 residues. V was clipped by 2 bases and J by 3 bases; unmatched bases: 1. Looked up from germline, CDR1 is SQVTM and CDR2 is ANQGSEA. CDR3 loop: CSVETGGTDTQYF. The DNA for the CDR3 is TGCAGCGTTGAAACGGGAGGGACAGATACGCAGTATTTT.

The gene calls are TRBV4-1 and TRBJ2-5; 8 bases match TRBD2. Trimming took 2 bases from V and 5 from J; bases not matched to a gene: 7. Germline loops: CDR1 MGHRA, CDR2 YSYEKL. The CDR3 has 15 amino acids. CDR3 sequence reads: CASSQLSGVGETQYF. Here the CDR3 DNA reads TGCGCCAGCAGCCAACTTAGCGGGGTTGGGGAGACCCAGTACTTC.

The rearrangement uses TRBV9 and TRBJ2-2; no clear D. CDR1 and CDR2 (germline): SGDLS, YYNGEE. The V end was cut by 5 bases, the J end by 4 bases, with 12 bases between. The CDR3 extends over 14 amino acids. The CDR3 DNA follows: TGTGCCAGCAGTCGTGGGGTGATCACCGGGGAGCTGTTTTTT. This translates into CASSRGVITGELFF.

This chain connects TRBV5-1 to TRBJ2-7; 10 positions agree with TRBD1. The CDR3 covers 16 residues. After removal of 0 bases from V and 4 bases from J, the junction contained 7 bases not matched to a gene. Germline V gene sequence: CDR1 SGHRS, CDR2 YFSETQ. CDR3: CASSLVWDRGLYEQYF. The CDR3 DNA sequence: TGCGCCAGCAGCTTGGTCTGGGACAGGGGATTATACGAGCAGTACTTC.

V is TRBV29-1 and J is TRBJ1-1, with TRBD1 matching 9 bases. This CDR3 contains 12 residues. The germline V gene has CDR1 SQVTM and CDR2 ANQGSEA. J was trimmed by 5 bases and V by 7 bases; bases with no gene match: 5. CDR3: CSAWDRETEAFF. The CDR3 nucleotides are TGCAGCGCTTGGGACAGGGAAACTGAAGCTTTCTTT.

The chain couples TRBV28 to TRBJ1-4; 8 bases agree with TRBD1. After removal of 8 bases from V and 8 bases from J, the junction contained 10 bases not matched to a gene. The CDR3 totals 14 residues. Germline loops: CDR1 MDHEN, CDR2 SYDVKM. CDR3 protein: CASRVAGGREKLFF. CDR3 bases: TGTGCCAGCCGTGTGGCAGGGGGCAGAGAAAAACTGTTTTTT.

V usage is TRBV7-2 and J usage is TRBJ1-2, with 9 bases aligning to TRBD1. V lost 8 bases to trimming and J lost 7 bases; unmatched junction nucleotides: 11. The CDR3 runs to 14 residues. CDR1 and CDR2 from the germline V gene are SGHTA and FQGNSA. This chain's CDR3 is CASRRPDRGGGYTF. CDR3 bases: TGTGCCAGCCGAAGACCGGACAGGGGTGGTGGCTACACCTTC.

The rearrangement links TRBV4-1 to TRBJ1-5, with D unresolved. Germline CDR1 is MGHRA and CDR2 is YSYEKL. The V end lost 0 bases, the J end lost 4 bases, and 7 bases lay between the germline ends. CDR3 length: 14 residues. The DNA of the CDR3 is TGCGCCAGCAGCCAAGATGGGGTTAATCAGCCCCAGCATTTT. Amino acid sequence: CASSQDGVNQPQHF.

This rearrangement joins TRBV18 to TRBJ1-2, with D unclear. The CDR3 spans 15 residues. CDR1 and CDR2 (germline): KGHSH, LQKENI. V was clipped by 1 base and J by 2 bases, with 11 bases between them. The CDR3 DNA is TGTGCCAGCTCACCACTCAAAGGCCAGAACTATGGCTACACCTTC. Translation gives CASSPLKGQNYGYTF.

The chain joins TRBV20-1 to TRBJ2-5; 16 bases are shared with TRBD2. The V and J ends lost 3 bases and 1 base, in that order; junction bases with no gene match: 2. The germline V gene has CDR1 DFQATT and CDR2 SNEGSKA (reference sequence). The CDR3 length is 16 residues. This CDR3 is CSARGTSGRVQETQYF. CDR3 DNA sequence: TGCAGTGCTAGGGGGACTAGCGGGAGGGTCCAAGAGACCCAGTACTTC.

The CDR3 spells CSVSGVNEQFF. DNA of the CDR3: TGCAGTGTTAGCGGGGTGAATGAGCAGTTCTTC. The genes are TRBV29-1 and TRBJ2-1; 8 nucleotides match TRBD2. Germline CDR1 and CDR2: SQVTM and ANQGSEA. The CDR3 covers 11 residues.

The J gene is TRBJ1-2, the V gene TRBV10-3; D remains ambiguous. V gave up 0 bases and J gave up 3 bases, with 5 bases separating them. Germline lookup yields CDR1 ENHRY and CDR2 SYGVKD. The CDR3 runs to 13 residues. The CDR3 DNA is TGTGCCATCAGTGAGTCGACGGACTATGGCTACACCTTC. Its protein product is CAISESTDYGYTF.

CDR3: CASTWTASETQYF. The CDR3 DNA follows: TGTGCCAGCACGTGGACAGCGTCAGAGACCCAGTACTTC. The V call is TRBV3-1, the J call TRBJ2-5, with D tentatively TRBD1 (6 bases). The CDR3 is made up of 13 amino acids. CDR1 LGHDT and CDR2 YNNKEL come from the germline V gene (reference sequence). Trimming stripped 7 bases from V and 4 bases from J, with 13 bases between.